These T cell receptor beta chains were read from a single sample in a study of cytomegalovirus exposure and HLA in healthy donors. The repertoire was sequenced with immunoSEQ multiplex PCR; TCRdb's copy has only in-frame clones and lacks some. The table has around 72,000 clones, about 80% seen once. What was sequenced was PBMCs. The receptors derive from a man aged 50-59 years in good health and CMV-seronegative. The CDR3 runs from the conserved cysteine through the conserved F or W. Each record gives: D gene, J gene, V gene, clone size, CDR3 protein, CDR3 DNA. A D gene is named only where the DNA matches it firmly. The size of a clone is reported for some rows only, either as once, few or many, or as a class for expanded clones.

TRBD2 TRBJ2-7 TRBV15 . CATSRDQRGPSYEQYF TGTGCCACCAGCAGAGATCAGCGGGGACCCTCCTACGAGCAGTACTTC
TRBD2 TRBJ2-7 TRBV6-1 . CASSSASGIYEQYF TGTGCCAGCAGTTCGGCTAGCGGGATCTACGAGCAGTACTTC
. TRBJ2-7 TRBV27 once CASSLTRQYSYEQYF TGTGCCAGCAGTCTTACACGACAGTACTCCTACGAGCAGTACTTC
. TRBJ2-1 TRBV5-1 . CASRVWNNEQFF TGCGCCAGCCGGGTATGGAACAATGAGCAGTTCTTC
. TRBJ2-7 TRBV5-1 . CASSFWEGGSEQYF TGCGCCAGCAGCTTCTGGGAGGGGGGCTCCGAGCAGTACTTC
TRBD1 TRBJ2-7 TRBV7-2 . CASSITTGQPRDEQYF TGTGCCAGCAGCATAACGACGGGACAGCCCCGGGACGAGCAGTACTTC
TRBD1 TRBJ2-2 TRBV19 . CASRDRAFTGELFF TGTGCCAGTCGGGACAGGGCATTCACCGGGGAGCTGTTTTTT
. TRBJ1-2 TRBV5-1 . CASSLRAGSRYYGYTF TGCGCCAGCAGCTTGCGGGCAGGGTCTAGATACTATGGCTACACCTTC
. TRBJ2-7 TRBV6-5 . CASSVTVSYEQYF TGTGCCAGCAGTGTAACGGTCTCCTACGAGCAGTACTTC
TRBD1 TRBJ1-1 TRBV7-8 . CASSLKTGMYTEAFF TGTGCCAGCAGCTTAAAGACAGGGATGTACACTGAAGCTTTCTTT
TRBD1 TRBJ2-7 TRBV30 . CAWRDRVGTYEQYF TGTGCCTGGAGGGACAGGGTAGGGACCTACGAGCAGTACTTC
. TRBJ2-1 TRBV15 . CATSRDRQYNEQFF TGTGCCACCAGCAGAGATCGACAGTACAATGAGCAGTTCTTC
. TRBJ2-2 TRBV30 . CAWNKNTGELFF TGTGCCTGGAACAAGAACACCGGGGAGCTGTTTTTT
. TRBJ1-1 TRBV9 . CASSVVRSGLGLYTEAFF TGTGCCAGCAGCGTAGTCAGGTCAGGGCTCGGGTTGTACACTGAAGCTTTCTTT
TRBD2 TRBJ2-6 TRBV9 . CASSVGSGGGSGANVLTF TGTGCCAGCAGCGTAGGCAGTGGGGGGGGCTCTGGGGCCAACGTCCTGACTTTC
TRBD1 TRBJ1-1 TRBV5-3 . CARSPRGANTEAFF TGTGCCAGAAGCCCCAGGGGGGCGAACACTGAAGCTTTCTTT
. TRBJ2-2 TRBV9 . CASSVLSTGELFF TGTGCCAGCAGCGTACTTTCCACCGGGGAGCTGTTTTTT
. TRBJ2-7 TRBV6-5 . CASSYSRGYEQYF TGTGCCAGCAGTTACTCGAGGGGGTACGAGCAGTACTTC
. TRBJ2-5 TRBV27 . CASSSRRGQETQYF TGTGCCAGCAGTTCCCGCAGGGGTCAAGAGACCCAGTACTTC
TRBD1 TRBJ2-5 TRBV7-8 . CASSLGDRVIETQYF TGTGCCAGCAGCTTGGGGGACAGGGTAATAGAGACCCAGTACTTC
. TRBJ1-1 TRBV11-2 . CASSLKSHEAFF TGTGCCAGCAGCCTTAAGAGCCACGAAGCTTTCTTT
. TRBJ1-1 TRBV6-5 . CASTVDMNTEAFF TGTGCCAGCACCGTAGACATGAACACTGAAGCTTTCTTT
. TRBJ1-2 TRBV21-1 . CASSNPRGNNGYTF TGTGCCAGCAGCAACCCACGGGGGAATAATGGCTACACCTTC
TRBD2 TRBJ2-7 TRBV7-2 once CASSLKLAGGPEQYF TGTGCCAGCAGCTTAAAACTGGCGGGAGGGCCCGAGCAGTACTTC
. TRBJ2-7 TRBV27 . CASSYLLGGNEQYF TGTGCCAGCAGTTACTTATTGGGAGGTAACGAGCAGTACTTC
. TRBJ1-1 TRBV30 . CAWSPRGSEAFF TGTGCCTGGAGTCCGAGAGGGTCTGAAGCTTTCTTT
. TRBJ2-7 TRBV18 . CATKGGGPEQYF TGTGCCACCAAAGGGGGGGGACCCGAGCAGTACTTC
. TRBJ1-5 TRBV19 . CASSRFGGLSNQPQHF TGTGCCAGTAGTAGGTTCGGGGGGCTTAGCAATCAGCCCCAGCATTTT
. TRBJ1-3 TRBV28 . CASNRGGTGNTIYF TGTGCCAGCAACCGGGGAGGTACTGGAAACACCATATATTTT
. TRBJ1-1 TRBV30 . CAWSIYLQPEAFF TGTGCCTGGAGTATTTATCTACAGCCTGAAGCTTTCTTT
. TRBJ2-5 TRBV11-3 . CASSLDPETQYF TGTGCCAGCAGCTTAGATCCGGAGACCCAGTACTTC
TRBD1 TRBJ2-7 TRBV29-1 . CSVGGPGGRGRGYEQYF TGCAGCGTTGGGGGGCCAGGGGGTAGGGGCCGCGGCTACGAGCAGTACTTC
. TRBJ2-5 TRBV11-2 . CASSFLPLATGQETQYF TGTGCCAGCAGCTTCCTACCCTTGGCGACAGGACAAGAGACCCAGTACTTC
TRBD1 TRBJ2-5 TRBV4-2 . CASSATGGPVLETQYF TGTGCCAGCAGCGCAACAGGGGGACCCGTGTTAGAGACCCAGTACTTC
. TRBJ2-1 TRBV28 . CASTSGQNYNEQFF TGTGCCAGCACGAGCGGACAGAACTACAATGAGCAGTTCTTC
. TRBJ2-5 TRBV6-5 . CATSSTEETQYF TGTGCCACCTCGTCGACGGAGGAGACCCAGTACTTC
. TRBJ1-3 TRBV5-1 . CASSLGNSGLRNTIYF TGCGCCAGCAGCTTGGGAAACAGTGGACTTCGGAACACCATATATTTT
. TRBJ2-7 TRBV7-2 . CASSLSVGMYEQYF TGTGCCAGCAGCTTATCGGTCGGGATGTACGAGCAGTACTTC
. TRBJ1-2 TRBV6-5 . CASSYSDGGHYGYTF TGTGCCAGCAGTTACTCCGACGGAGGGCACTATGGCTACACCTTC
. TRBJ1-2 TRBV5-1 . CASSLRVNYGYTF TGCGCCAGCAGCTTACGGGTTAACTATGGCTACACCTTC
. TRBJ2-1 TRBV19 . CASSIPRSGRSYNEQFF TGTGCCAGTAGTATTCCACGGTCGGGTCGCTCCTACAATGAGCAGTTCTTC
TRBD2 TRBJ2-7 TRBV7-8 . CASSGTSGGSEQYF TGTGCCAGCAGCGGAACTAGCGGGGGGAGCGAGCAGTACTTC
. TRBJ2-7 TRBV19 . CASSIQISYEQYF TGTGCCAGTAGTATCCAAATCTCCTACGAGCAGTACTTC
. TRBJ1-1 TRBV30 few CAWSVQVNTEAFF TGTGCCTGGAGTGTACAAGTGAACACTGAAGCTTTCTTT
TRBD1 TRBJ1-2 TRBV19 . CASKGQGLSGYTF TGTGCCAGTAAGGGACAGGGACTTAGTGGCTACACCTTC
TRBD2 TRBJ2-3 TRBV28 . CASSFTGGPSDTQYF TGTGCCAGCAGTTTTACGGGAGGGCCTTCAGATACGCAGTATTTT
. TRBJ1-2 TRBV6-5 . CASRTGIYGYTF TGTGCCAGCAGGACAGGAATTTATGGCTACACCTTC
. TRBJ2-1 TRBV27 . CASSLSSGSLYNEQFF TGTGCCAGCAGTTTATCGTCGGGGTCCCTTTACAATGAGCAGTTCTTC
TRBD2 TRBJ2-1 TRBV4-2 . CASRLRGGHNEQFF TGTGCCAGCAGACTCCGGGGGGGACACAATGAGCAGTTCTTC
. TRBJ2-4 TRBV14 . CASSPTRGIQYF TGTGCCAGCAGCCCAACCAGGGGCATTCAGTACTTC
TRBD1 TRBJ1-5 TRBV7-2 few CASSFRQGLNQPQHF TGTGCCAGCAGCTTTCGACAGGGGCTCAATCAGCCCCAGCATTTT
. TRBJ2-7 TRBV4-3 . CASSQPGSRAYEQYF TGCGCCAGCAGCCAGCCTGGTTCCAGGGCATACGAGCAGTACTTC
. TRBJ1-5 TRBV30 . CAWSALSGNQPQHF TGTGCCTGGAGTGCCCTCTCAGGGAATCAGCCCCAGCATTTT
TRBD1 TRBJ2-7 TRBV5-8 many CASSRRQGSGREQYF TGTGCCAGCAGTAGGCGACAGGGTTCAGGGCGCGAGCAGTACTTC
. TRBJ2-3 TRBV30 . CAWNFGTDTQYF TGTGCCTGGAACTTTGGCACAGATACGCAGTATTTT
TRBD1 TRBJ1-1 TRBV5-5 few CASSLGQGYTEAFF TGTGCCAGCAGCTTGGGACAGGGGTACACTGAAGCTTTCTTT
. TRBJ1-1 TRBV5-4 . CASRRLGGNTEAFF TGTGCCAGCAGGAGACTCGGGGGGAACACTGAAGCTTTCTTT
TRBD1 TRBJ1-2 TRBV6-5 . CARKYRGSNYGYTF TGTGCCAGGAAATACAGGGGGTCCAACTATGGCTACACCTTC
. TRBJ1-5 TRBV19 few CASSIITDNQPQHF TGTGCCAGTAGTATAATAACAGACAATCAGCCCCAGCATTTT